Below, 9 T cell receptor beta chains from the same sample are listed, as sequenced in a study of cytomegalovirus exposure and HLA in healthy donors. 13 Jbeta primers and 60 Vbeta primers were used for the PCR. Measured with immunoSEQ multiplex PCR; TCRdb has only the in-frame clones, and not every one. This table has some 55,000 clones, about 80% appearing once. The material sequenced was PBMCs. The receptors derive from a middle-aged man in good health and CMV-seronegative.

The chain combines TRBV11-3 with TRBJ2-2; the match to TRBD1 covers 9 bases. CDR3 length: 16 amino acids. V dropped 2 bases and J dropped 6; count of bases not matched to a gene: 7. Germline values: CDR1 SGHNT, CDR2 YENEEA. This chain's CDR3 is CASSLNPGQGSGELFF. The CDR3 DNA sequence: TGTGCCAGCAGCTTAAACCCGGGACAGGGATCCGGGGAGCTGTTTTTT.

This clone was detected once. The chain recombines TRBV5-4 with TRBJ2-5; 7 positions agree with TRBD2. The CDR3 is made up of 12 amino acids. The J segment lost 5 bases and the V segment lost 7 bases, leaving 5 bases of the junction unmatched. The V gene's germline CDR1 is SGHNT and CDR2 YYREEE (reference sequence). The DNA for the CDR3 is TGTGCCAGCGGGGGGGGTTTGGAGACCCAGTACTTC. It is translated as CASGGGLETQYF.

The chain combines TRBV11-3 with TRBJ1-1, with D possibly matching TRBD1 (6 bases). Trimming took off 5 bases at V and 4 bases at J, with 11 bases between the two ends. Per germline, CDR1 SGHNT and CDR2 YENEEA. The CDR3 spans 13 residues. The chain's CDR3 is CASSRQAPTEAFF. For the CDR3, the DNA is TGTGCCAGCAGCCGACAGGCCCCCACTGAAGCTTTCTTT.

This clone was detected a few times. The chain has TRBV29-1 and TRBJ1-1, with 9 positions matching TRBD1. Germline assignment: CDR1 SQVTM and CDR2 ANQGSEA. Unmatched junction bases numbered 12, after V lost 4 bases and J lost 0 bases. The CDR3 has 17 amino acids. The CDR3 coding sequence is TGCAGCGTTGGGGGGTACAGGGGGCGATTGGTGAACACTGAAGCTTTCTTT. Protein product: CSVGGYRGRLVNTEAFF. Together with reference TRBV29-1 and TRBJ1-1, the CDR3 gives the full variable domain: SAVISQKPSRDICQRGTSLTIQCQVDSQVTMMFWYRQQPGQSLTLIATANQGSEATYESGFVIDKFPISRPNLTFSTLTVSNMSPEDSSIYLCSVGGYRGRLVNTEAFFGQGTRLTVV.

This rearrangement joins TRBV10-3 to TRBJ1-3; no firm D call. The CDR3 is 13 amino acids. V dropped 3 bases and J dropped 4 bases, with 7 bases sitting between them. Germline CDR1 reads ENHRY; CDR2 reads SYGVKD. CDR3 residues: CAISELGGNTIYF. Here the CDR3 DNA reads TGTGCCATCAGTGAACTCGGGGGAAACACCATATATTTT.

The gene calls are TRBV7-2 and TRBJ1-2, with TRBD1 matching 7 bases. Germline CDR1 reads SGHTA; CDR2 reads FQGNSA. This CDR3 is built from 18 residues. V lost 0 bases and J lost 2; bases outside the gene matches: 12. The DNA of the CDR3 is TGTGCCAGCAGCTTAGCGCCACCTGGGACAGAACCGAACTATGGCTACACCTTC. As protein: CASSLAPPGTEPNYGYTF.

This clone is a singleton in its sample. This chain joins TRBV7-2 and TRBJ2-1, with 12 bases lining up with TRBD2. V trimming: 5 bases; J trimming: 0 bases; junction bases outside the gene matches: 11. The CDR3 spans 19 residues. Per the germline V gene, CDR1 is SGHTA and CDR2 is FQGNSA. This CDR3 is CASSRPTSGGFGSYNEQFF. The CDR3, as DNA: TGTGCCAGCAGCAGACCGACTAGCGGGGGATTCGGCTCCTACAATGAGCAGTTCTTC.

The chain combines TRBV5-4 with TRBJ1-4; D is perhaps TRBD1 (6 bases). CDR1 is SGHNT and CDR2 is YYREEE in the germline V gene (reference sequence). Trimming took 0 bases from V and 6 from J, leaving 12 bases between them. The CDR3 covers 15 residues. DNA of the CDR3: TGTGCCAGCAGCTTGGGTGGCAGGGGAGATGAAAAACTGTTTTTT. It is translated as CASSLGGRGDEKLFF.

The rearrangement joins TRBV28 to TRBJ1-2; possibly TRBD1 for D (5 bases). The germline gives CDR1 MDHEN, CDR2 SYDVKM. Trimming removed 4 bases from V and 1 base from J, with 13 bases in between. The CDR3 loop spans 15 amino acids. The CDR3, as DNA: TGTGCCAGCAGTTACCAGGGACTGAGTAACTATGGCTACACCTTC. Amino acids: CASSYQGLSNYGYTF.